This TCR beta chain came from a study of control samples from healthy donors and cancer patients. Sequenced by immunoSEQ multiplex PCR; TCRdb stores in-frame clones only, minus some. The table shows about 78,000 clones, with around nine tenths occurring only once. The CDR3 runs 15 residues. V lost 6 bases to trimming and J lost 0 bases; unmatched junction nucleotides: 4. Germline CDR1 is MNHEY and CDR2 is SVGAGI. V gene TRBV6-5 combines with J gene TRBJ2-3; 9 bases map to TRBD1. The sample consisted of blood. The clonotype originates from a woman aged 60-75 years in good health. CDR3 sequence reads: CASRAGTGSTDTQYF. CDR3 bases: TGTGCCAGCAGAGCCGGGACAGGGAGCACAGATACGCAGTATTTT.